This T cell receptor (beta chain) was observed in a study of cytomegalovirus exposure and HLA in healthy donors. Primers for the PCR totalled 60 Vbeta and 13 Jbeta. Here immunoSEQ multiplex PCR was the method, and the copy in TCRdb shows in-frame clones only, minus some. The sample has 120,000 or so clones; approximately 80% are singletons. The CDR3 is 14 residues long. Germline V gene data show CDR1 as SGHRS and CDR2 as YFSETQ. V was pared by 5 bases and J by 2 bases, with 12 bases between. Study-wide results and caveats: What a later analysis reportedly showed was that an Asian-associated ancestry cluster had fewer N-insertions than the 666-donor mean. Sequences of the TCR beta chain were said to predict the HLA-A and HLA-B alleles of most subjects accurately. The authors listed approximately 150 TCR beta chains as cytomegalovirus-associated.

As to this clone: Its antigen is unknown.

Source material: PBMCs. This sequence was found in a woman aged 55-70 years in good health and CMV-seropositive. This chain uses TRBV5-1 with TRBJ2-3; maybe TRBD2 (5 bases). The CDR3 sequence is CASSQEVNTDTQYF. CDR3 DNA sequence: TGCGCCAGCAGTCAGGAGGTTAACACAGATACGCAGTATTTT.